Shown below are 29 T cell receptor beta chains from a single sample sequenced in a study of cytomegalovirus exposure and HLA in healthy donors. Both 60 Vbeta primers and 13 Jbeta primers went into the PCR. The method was immunoSEQ multiplex PCR; TCRdb's version includes in-frame clones alone and lacks a portion of them. The top ten clones hold under 5% of a sample with 100,000 or so clones, more than 70% of them seen once. The sample was PBMCs. These receptors were collected from a man aged 25 to 40 in good health and CMV-seronegative.

DNA for the CDR3: TGTGCCAGCAGCAGGGGGGGCGGGAGTTCCTACGAGCAGTACTTC. It is translated as CASSRGGGSSYEQYF. The chain combines TRBV9 with TRBJ2-7; D possibly corresponds to TRBD2 (7 bases). CDR1 SGDLS and CDR2 YYNGEE come from the germline V gene. V was trimmed by 4 bases and J by 1 base, leaving 15 bases between them. The CDR3 has 15 residues.

J is TRBJ1-2 and V is TRBV27; maybe TRBD1 (6 bases). Per the germline V gene, CDR1 is MNHEY and CDR2 is SMNVEV (reference sequence). Trimming stripped 6 bases from V and 3 bases from J, with 11 bases between. This CDR3 is built from 13 residues. The CDR3 DNA reads as TGTGCCAGCAGGGGGAACAGGGACTATGGCTACACCTTC. Its translation: CASRGNRDYGYTF.

The CDR3 loop is CASSFGREGYGYTF. The DNA of the CDR3 is TGTGCCAGCAGTTTCGGCAGGGAGGGCTATGGCTACACCTTC. This chain joins TRBV28 and TRBJ1-2, with D possibly TRBD1 on 5 matching bases. This CDR3 spans 14 amino acids. Per the germline V gene, CDR1 is MDHEN and CDR2 is SYDVKM. Trimming cost V 3 bases and J 4 bases, with 12 bases left between them.

The chain employs TRBV19 and TRBJ1-5; a possible D gene is TRBD1 (5 bases). The V and J ends lost 9 bases and 9 bases respectively, with 21 bases between them. CDR3 size: 14 residues. In germline, CDR1 is LNHDA, CDR2 SQIVND (reference sequence). The CDR3 coding sequence is TGTGCCAGCAAGGACACCACAGAAATTGGGCCCCAGCATTTT. Residues: CASKDTTEIGPQHF.

The chain combines TRBV5-1 with TRBJ1-1; 9 nucleotides align to TRBD1. The CDR3 has 14 residues. CDR1 and CDR2 (germline): SGHRS, YFSETQ. Losses at the gene ends were 4 bases for V and 2 bases for J; bases not matched to a gene: 3. This CDR3 is CASSPGQGNTEAFF. The CDR3 nucleotides are TGCGCCAGCAGCCCGGGACAGGGAAACACTGAAGCTTTCTTT. Looking up the rest from reference TRBV5-1 and TRBJ1-1 gives the full variable domain: KAGVTQTPRYLIKTRGQQVTLSCSPISGHRSVSWYQQTPGQGLQFLFEYFSETQRNKGNFPGRFSGRQFSNSRSEMNVSTLELGDSALYLCASSPGQGNTEAFFGQGTRLTVV.

The rearrangement joins TRBV13 to TRBJ2-7, with D hard to call. The CDR3 is made up of 12 amino acids. V lost 3 bases and J lost 6, with 9 bases in between. Germline V CDR1 and CDR2: PRHDT, FYEKMQ (reference sequence). CDR3 sequence (DNA): TGTGCCAGCAGCTTCTCCCGAGCCGAGCAGTACTTC. It encodes CASSFSRAEQYF.

This chain joins TRBV2 and TRBJ2-3; D possibly corresponds to TRBD2 (6 bases). The CDR3 covers 17 residues. CDR1 and CDR2 (germline): SNHLY, FYNNEI. V was trimmed by 6 bases and J by 0 bases, leaving 19 bases between them. DNA of the CDR3: TGTGCCAGCAGCCCGTGGGACTTCCGAGCGAGCACAGATACGCAGTATTTT. Protein sequence: CASSPWDFRASTDTQYF.

This clone has a handful of counts. This chain links TRBV28 with TRBJ1-1, with no clear D. Trimming removed 5 bases from V and 6 bases from J, with 25 bases in between. Per germline, CDR1 MDHEN and CDR2 SYDVKM. The CDR3 consists of 17 residues. The CDR3 sequence is CASSPIFPGKRFPEAFF. In nucleotides, the CDR3 is TGTGCCAGCAGTCCGATCTTTCCGGGGAAGAGGTTCCCTGAAGCTTTCTTT.

This chain joins TRBV4-1 and TRBJ2-1, with 10 bases that match TRBD2. CDR3 length: 18 amino acids. The trim removed 3 bases at V and 4 bases at J, leaving 12 bases unmatched. CDR1 is MGHRA, CDR2 YSYEKL, per germline. The CDR3 here is CASSQVQPGLARYNEQFF. The CDR3 coding sequence is TGCGCCAGCAGCCAGGTACAGCCGGGACTAGCGAGGTACAATGAGCAGTTCTTC.

The V call is TRBV2, the J call TRBJ2-1, with a tentative D call TRBD1 (7 bases). Germline CDR1 reads SNHLY; CDR2 reads FYNNEI. V was trimmed by 8 bases and J by 4 bases, leaving 18 bases between them. CDR3 length equals 15 residues. CDR3 amino acids: CASQKEGAYYNEQFF. The CDR3 DNA sequence: TGTGCCAGCCAAAAGGAGGGGGCCTATTACAATGAGCAGTTCTTC.

The gene calls are TRBV7-9 and TRBJ2-7, with TRBD1 identical over 7 bases. CDR1 is SEHNR, CDR2 FQNEAQ, per germline (reference sequence). The CDR3 consists of 15 residues. The junction had 7 bases not matched to a gene; V was cut back by 0 bases and J by 5 bases. CDR3 in amino acids: CASSLAGRGLHEQYF. The CDR3 DNA reads TGTGCCAGCAGCTTAGCTGGTAGGGGGCTCCACGAGCAGTACTTC.

The chain recombines TRBV19 with TRBJ1-1, with 10 bases identical to TRBD1. The CDR3 loop spans 12 amino acids. Germline CDR1 and CDR2: LNHDA and SQIVND (reference sequence). The V gene end was trimmed by 6 bases and the J gene end by 8 bases; junction bases not matched to a gene: 3. CDR3 amino acids: CASRGTGEEAFF. CDR3 DNA: TGTGCCAGTAGGGGGACAGGGGAGGAAGCTTTCTTT. Together with reference TRBV19 and TRBJ1-1, the CDR3 gives the full variable domain: DGGITQSPKYLFRKEGQNVTLSCEQNLNHDAMYWYRQDPGQGLRLIYYSQIVNDFQKGDIAEGYSVSREKKESFPLTVTSAQKNPTAFYLCASRGTGEEAFFGQGTRLTVV.

The chain recombines TRBV2 with TRBJ1-4, with D possibly matching TRBD1 (5 bases). Germline-derived CDR1 and CDR2 are SNHLY and FYNNEI. V was pared by 4 bases and J by 1 base, with 10 bases between. This CDR3 contains 15 residues. The CDR3 DNA reads as TGTGCCAGCAGTGGGGGCCTGAAAACTAATGAAAAACTGTTTTTT. This sequence encodes CASSGGLKTNEKLFF.

This CDR3 reads CASSIDRVHEQYF. CDR3 nucleotides: TGTGCCAGCAGCATCGACAGGGTCCACGAGCAGTACTTC. V gene TRBV7-3 combines with J gene TRBJ2-7; 7 bases line up with TRBD1. V shed 5 bases and J 5 bases; nucleotides not matched to a gene: 6. Germline CDR1 reads SGHTA; CDR2 reads FQGTGA. The CDR3 is made up of 13 amino acids.

The J gene is TRBJ2-7, the V gene TRBV29-1; D gene unclear. The CDR3 is 13 residues long. Germline V CDR1 and CDR2: SQVTM, ANQGSEA. V dropped 6 bases and J dropped 6 bases, with 18 bases sitting between them. This chain's CDR3 is CSVLPGSKGEQYF. The CDR3 DNA follows: TGCAGCGTCCTACCAGGTAGTAAAGGCGAGCAGTACTTC.

This chain connects TRBV6-5 to TRBJ1-6; TRBD1 is a possible D gene (6 bases). The CDR3 sequence is 14 residues long. Germline loops: CDR1 MNHEY, CDR2 SVGAGI. V shed 2 bases and J shed 7 bases, with 9 bases lying between them. DNA of the CDR3: TGTGCCAGCAGTTACCAGGACAGAAATTCACCCCTCCACTTT. This translates into CASSYQDRNSPLHF.

The chain joins TRBV2 to TRBJ1-2; weak D call: TRBD1 (5 bases). Per the germline V gene, CDR1 is SNHLY and CDR2 is FYNNEI. The germline V and J ends were trimmed by 1 base and 6 bases, with 12 bases remaining between them. The CDR3 spans 14 residues. DNA of the CDR3: TGTGCCAGCAGTGAAGTTGGGCAGGGAAATGGCTACACCTTC. Its translation: CASSEVGQGNGYTF.

The CDR3 protein is CASSPLGADEQFF. DNA for the CDR3: TGTGCCAGCTCACCCCTGGGTGCGGATGAGCAGTTCTTC. The V gene is TRBV18, the J gene TRBJ2-1; D gene unclear. The CDR3 length is 13 residues. V lost 3 bases to trimming and J lost 8 bases, with 11 bases between them. Germline CDR1 reads KGHSH; CDR2 reads LQKENI. Using reference TRBV18 and TRBJ2-1 for the parts outside the CDR3, the full variable domain is NAGVMQNPRHLVRRRGQEARLRCSPMKGHSHVYWYRQLPEEGLKFMVYLQKENIIDESGMPKERFSAEFPKEGPSILRIQQVVRGDSAAYFCASSPLGADEQFFGPGTRLTVL.

The chain links TRBV9 to TRBJ2-7, with D tentatively TRBD1 (6 bases). V shed 1 base and J shed 2 bases, with 10 bases lying between them. CDR1 is SGDLS, CDR2 YYNGEE, per germline. This CDR3 is built from 14 residues. The CDR3 DNA is TGTGCCAGCAGCGTAACGACAGGAACCTACGAGCAGTACTTC. This translates into CASSVTTGTYEQYF.

This sequence joins TRBV5-4 and TRBJ2-1, with TRBD2 as a possible D gene (6 bases). The CDR3 spans 13 residues. Trimming cost V 5 bases and J 5 bases, with 11 bases left between them. Per the germline V gene, CDR1 is SGHNT and CDR2 is YYREEE (reference sequence). The CDR3 reads CASRLLANNEQFF. The CDR3 bases are TGTGCCAGCAGGCTACTAGCCAACAATGAGCAGTTCTTC. Full variable domain (rest looked up from reference TRBV5-4 and TRBJ2-1): ETGVTQSPTHLIKTRGQQVTLRCSSQSGHNTVSWYQQALGQGPQFIFQYYREEENGRGNFPPRFSGLQFPNYSSELNVNALELDDSALYLCASRLLANNEQFFGPGTRLTVL.

J is TRBJ2-1 and V is TRBV6-1; 11 bases are a match to TRBD2. The CDR3 loop spans 17 amino acids. Germline V gene lookup returns CDR1 MNHNS and CDR2 SASEGT. Trimming took 4 bases from V and 2 from J; bases not matched to a gene: 7. The CDR3 loop is CASSALGTSGPYNEQFF. The CDR3 DNA sequence: TGTGCCAGCAGTGCACTAGGGACTAGCGGACCCTACAATGAGCAGTTCTTC.

The DNA of the CDR3 is TGCGCCAGCAGCCCACAGGGTTTGAACACTGAAGCTTTCTTT. Amino acid sequence: CASSPQGLNTEAFF. This chain uses TRBV5-1 with TRBJ1-1; weak D call: TRBD1 (6 bases). CDR3 length equals 14 residues. CDR1 is SGHRS, CDR2 YFSETQ, per germline. Trimming cost V 4 bases and J 0 bases, with 10 bases left between them.

This chain joins TRBV15 and TRBJ2-1, with D perhaps TRBD2 (5 bases). The CDR3 has 14 amino acids. CDR1 is LNHNV and CDR2 is YYDKDF in the germline V gene (reference sequence). V dropped 0 bases and J dropped 8 bases, with 11 bases sitting between them. The CDR3 DNA is TGTGCCACCAGCAGAGATCTCGAGGGTTATGAGCAGTTCTTC. Protein sequence: CATSRDLEGYEQFF.

The CDR3 DNA reads as TGTGCCAGCAGCTTAAGCGGATCCTACAATGAGCAGTTCTTC. Its protein product is CASSLSGSYNEQFF. The chain recombines TRBV7-9 with TRBJ2-1, with TRBD2 as a possible D gene (5 bases). V lost 2 bases, J lost 1 base, and 6 bases lay in between. This CDR3 comprises 14 residues. Germline V lookup: CDR1 SEHNR, CDR2 FQNEAQ (reference sequence).

As DNA, the CDR3 is TGTGCCAGCAGCTTGTTCCAGCGACTAGGGACAGATACGCAGTATTTT. Translation: CASSLFQRLGTDTQYF. V gene TRBV5-6 combines with J gene TRBJ2-3; maybe TRBD2 (6 bases). Germline V gene lookup returns CDR1 SGHDT and CDR2 YYEEEE. CDR3 length equals 16 residues. Trimming shortened V by 1 base and J by 3 bases, and 15 bases separated the two germline ends.

The rearrangement joins TRBV5-6 to TRBJ1-2; a weak D match, TRBD1 (6 bases). Germline CDR1 is SGHDT and CDR2 is YYEEEE. The V gene lost 4 bases and the J gene lost 0 bases, with 22 bases spanning the gap. The CDR3 length is 18 residues. CDR3 sequence: CASSGYDGGFPPNYGYTF. The DNA for the CDR3 is TGTGCCAGCAGCGGATATGATGGGGGCTTTCCACCTAACTATGGCTACACCTTC. Complete variable domain (other parts from reference TRBV5-6 and TRBJ1-2): DAGVTQSPTHLIKTRGQQVTLRCSPKSGHDTVSWYQQALGQGPQFIFQYYEEEERQRGNFPDRFSGHQFPNYSSELNVNALLLGDSALYLCASSGYDGGFPPNYGYTFGSGTRLTVV.

The chain joins TRBV5-1 to TRBJ2-7; tentatively, D is TRBD2 (5 bases). V gave up 3 bases and J gave up 0 bases, with 16 bases separating them. The CDR3 totals 16 residues. The germline V gene encodes CDR1 SGHRS and CDR2 YFSETQ. CDR3 nucleotide sequence: TGCGCCAGCAGCTCCGACCCGGCGGGTATCTCCTACGAGCAGTACTTC. It translates to CASSSDPAGISYEQYF. Filled out from reference TRBV5-1 and TRBJ2-7, the complete variable domain reads KAGVTQTPRYLIKTRGQQVTLSCSPISGHRSVSWYQQTPGQGLQFLFEYFSETQRNKGNFPGRFSGRQFSNSRSEMNVSTLELGDSALYLCASSSDPAGISYEQYFGPGTRLTVT.

V gene TRBV6-1 combines with J gene TRBJ1-4; D is undetermined. The CDR3 has 13 amino acids. In germline, CDR1 is MNHNS, CDR2 SASEGT. Trimming cost V 10 bases and J 2 bases, with 11 bases left between them. CDR3 in amino acids: CATSWETNEKLFF. In DNA form, the CDR3 reads TGTGCCACCTCCTGGGAGACTAATGAAAAACTGTTTTTT.

The V gene is TRBV5-1, the J gene TRBJ2-3; possible D gene TRBD2, 6 bases. The CDR3 runs to 15 residues. Germline CDR1 SGHRS, CDR2 YFSETQ. V gave up 3 bases and J gave up 0 bases, with 11 bases separating them. CDR3 amino acids: CASSSSAGSTDTQYF. CDR3 nucleotide sequence: TGCGCCAGCAGCTCCTCGGCGGGGAGCACAGATACGCAGTATTTT.